The 22 T cell receptor beta chains given below trace back to one sample, sequenced in a study of cytotoxic CD8 clonotypes in ibrutinib-treated CLL. Assay used: immunoSEQ multiplex PCR; TCRdb lists only in-frame clones, some missing. The profile shows 20,000 to 30,000 clones, over 65% of them singletons. Material: PBMCs, obtained after 12 months of ibrutinib treatment. These receptors were taken from a human donor with chronic lymphocytic leukemia.

The genes are TRBV5-1 and TRBJ1-1, with 10 nucleotides matching TRBD1. Germline lookup yields CDR1 SGHRS and CDR2 YFSETQ. The V gene end was trimmed by 0 bases and the J gene end by 4 bases; junction bases not matched to a gene: 12. The CDR3 runs to 18 residues. The CDR3 reads CASSLVGTGVSLSTEAFF. The CDR3 coding sequence is TGCGCCAGCAGCTTGGTAGGGACAGGGGTCTCTCTGAGCACTGAAGCTTTCTTT.

This clone occurred once. V and J are TRBV11-2 and TRBJ1-1, with 9 bases that match TRBD1. The germline gives CDR1 SGHAT, CDR2 FQNNGV. The junction had 8 bases not matched to a gene; V was cut back by 4 bases and J by 5 bases. The length of the CDR3 is 15 residues. CDR3 sequence (DNA): TGTGCCAGCAGCTCACTACAGGGGGCCGCTACTGAAGCTTTCTTT. It encodes CASSSLQGAATEAFF.

This chain connects TRBV7-6 to TRBJ2-7, with TRBD2 as a possible D gene (7 bases). The V gene's germline CDR1 is SGHVS and CDR2 FNYEAQ. Deletions cut 5 bases from V and 0 bases from J, with 17 bases between. CDR3 length: 16 amino acids. The CDR3 DNA reads as TGTGCCAGCAGCCCAAGGGGGGGGGCGAGCTCCTACGAGCAGTACTTC. It specifies CASSPRGGASSYEQYF.

This clone was counted a few times. The chain links TRBV10-2 to TRBJ2-3, with D hard to call. Per the germline V gene, CDR1 is WSHSY and CDR2 is SAAADI. There are 13 residues in the CDR3. V lost 2 bases, J lost 5 bases, and 8 bases lay in between. CDR3: CASSEADRDTQYF. CDR3 sequence (DNA): TGCGCCAGCAGTGAGGCGGACCGAGATACGCAGTATTTT.

This clone was seen more than once but under ten times. The chain combines TRBV4-2 with TRBJ2-7, with 8 bases fitting TRBD1. Losses at the gene ends were 3 bases for V and 3 bases for J; bases not matched to a gene: 4. The CDR3 runs 14 residues. Germline-derived CDR1 and CDR2 are LGHNA and YNFKEQ. CDR3 amino acids: CASSQGQASYEQYF. The CDR3 DNA reads as TGTGCCAGCAGCCAGGGACAGGCGAGCTACGAGCAGTACTTC.

The V and J genes are TRBV18 and TRBJ2-5; possibly TRBD1 for D (5 bases). V shed 5 bases and J shed 5 bases, with 12 bases lying between them. The CDR3 consists of 13 residues. Germline V gene data show CDR1 as KGHSH and CDR2 as LQKENI. CDR3 residues: CASSSWGGETQYF. The CDR3 region has the DNA TGTGCCAGCTCATCCTGGGGCGGTGAGACCCAGTACTTC.

This clone was observed a handful of times. The chain is built from TRBV9 and TRBJ1-2, with D uncertain. The germline CDR1 and CDR2 sequences are SGDLS and YYNGEE. The CDR3 runs 12 residues. V shed 3 bases and J shed 3 bases, with 6 bases lying between them. The CDR3 reads CASSGAYYGYTF. The CDR3 nucleotides read TGTGCCAGCAGCGGTGCTTACTATGGCTACACCTTC.

The V call is TRBV29-1, the J call TRBJ2-1, with 7 bases matching TRBD1. This CDR3 contains 12 residues. V gave up 6 bases and J gave up 7 bases; unmatched junction bases: 6. Germline CDR1 SQVTM, CDR2 ANQGSEA. This chain's CDR3 is CSVADRLNEQFF. The CDR3 DNA reads TGCAGCGTAGCGGACAGGCTTAATGAGCAGTTCTTC.

In the case of this clone: This CDR3 is also generated by other DNA sequences in the sample. The rearrangement joins TRBV16 to TRBJ2-5; the D gene is possibly TRBD2 (5 bases). The CDR3 runs to 16 residues. From germline, CDR1 is KGHSY and CDR2 FQNENV. The V gene lost 0 bases and the J gene lost 4 bases, with 15 bases spanning the gap. The CDR3 loop is CASSQSGLLGGETQYF. The CDR3 DNA reads as TGTGCCAGCAGCCAATCGGGTTTACTAGGAGGAGAGACCCAGTACTTC. Drawing the rest from reference TRBV16 and TRBJ2-5, the complete variable domain is GEEVAQTPKHLVRGEGQKAKLYCAPIKGHSYVFWYQQVLKNEFKFLISFQNENVFDETGMPKERFSAKCLPNSPCSLEIQATKLEDSAVYFCASSQSGLLGGETQYFGPGTRLLVL.

The rearrangement joins TRBV7-9 to TRBJ2-7; D uncertain. The CDR3 has 13 residues. Deletions cut 1 base from V and 6 bases from J, with 10 bases between. Germline CDR1 is SEHNR and CDR2 is FQNEAQ (reference sequence). The CDR3 spells CASSLVESGEQYF. As DNA, the CDR3 is TGTGCCAGCAGCTTAGTAGAGTCAGGCGAGCAGTACTTC. The complete variable domain, with remaining parts taken from reference TRBV7-9 and TRBJ2-7, reads DTGVSQNPRHKITKRGQNVTFRCDPISEHNRLYWYRQTLGQGPEFLTYFQNEAQLEKSRLLSDRFSAERPKGSFSTLEIQRTEQGDSAMYLCASSLVESGEQYFGPGTRLTVT.

V usage is TRBV27 and J usage is TRBJ2-7; no definite D call. There are 15 residues in the CDR3. Trimming stripped 6 bases from V and 4 bases from J, with 19 bases between. The germline V gene has CDR1 MNHEY and CDR2 SMNVEV (reference sequence). CDR3 coding DNA: TGTGCCAGCAGAACCCCTTTGGGTTTCTTTTACGAGCAGTACTTC. Its protein product is CASRTPLGFFYEQYF.

The chain uses TRBV11-2 and TRBJ2-5; TRBD2 matches 12 bases. Germline CDR1 is SGHAT and CDR2 is FQNNGV. The CDR3 spans 15 residues. V trimming: 8 bases; J trimming: 1 base; junction bases outside the gene matches: 5. CDR3: CASGRLAGVQETQYF. The CDR3 nucleotides are TGTGCCAGCGGCAGACTAGCGGGGGTCCAAGAGACCCAGTACTTC.

The J gene is TRBJ1-1, the V gene TRBV29-1, with D possibly TRBD1 on 5 matching bases. The CDR3 totals 14 residues. Germline values: CDR1 SQVTM, CDR2 ANQGSEA. Trimming removed 6 bases at V and 6 bases at J, with 20 bases between. CDR3 nucleotides: TGCAGCGTGCCTCCCAACGAGAGGGGCGCTGAAGCTTTCTTT. Translating gives CSVPPNERGAEAFF.

This chain uses TRBV19 with TRBJ2-5, with 13 bases lining up with TRBD2. Germline V CDR1 and CDR2: LNHDA, SQIVND (reference sequence). The V and J ends lost 8 bases and 4 bases, in that order; junction bases with no gene match: 7. The CDR3 contains 15 residues. Here the CDR3 reads CASRLAGGTTETQYF. As DNA, the CDR3 is TGTGCCAGTCGACTAGCGGGGGGTACAACAGAGACCCAGTACTTC.

The chain combines TRBV18 with TRBJ1-2; D uncertain. V lost 6 bases, J lost 8 bases, and 16 bases lay in between. CDR1 and CDR2 from the germline V gene are KGHSH and LQKENI. CDR3 size: 13 residues. This CDR3 is CASSLVRSRGYTF. CDR3 nucleotide sequence: TGTGCCAGCTCCCTAGTCAGGTCCAGGGGCTACACCTTC.

The rearrangement links TRBV5-4 to TRBJ1-1; TRBD1 aligns across 7 bases. With 0 bases clipped from V and 1 base from J, the junction kept 3 bases outside the gene matches. This CDR3 contains 15 residues. The V gene's germline CDR1 is SGHNT and CDR2 YYREEE (reference sequence). The CDR3 loop is CASSLGGTANTEAFF. CDR3 in DNA: TGTGCCAGCAGCTTGGGGGGGACAGCGAACACTGAAGCTTTCTTT.

V and J are TRBV19 and TRBJ2-2, with D hard to call. The germline V gene has CDR1 LNHDA and CDR2 SQIVND (reference sequence). Between the trimmed V and J ends, which lost 5 bases and 5 bases, there was a span of 12 bases. The CDR3 runs 14 residues. CDR3 residues: CASSAQAKTGELFF. The CDR3 DNA reads TGTGCCAGTAGTGCGCAGGCAAAAACCGGGGAGCTGTTTTTT.

The V and J genes are TRBV7-3 and TRBJ1-3; D is possibly TRBD1 (6 bases). Germline CDR1 and CDR2: SGHTA and FQGTGA. V was clipped by 5 bases and J by 4 bases, with 15 bases between them. The CDR3 is 15 residues long. CDR3 amino acids: CASSRPGDGGNTIYF. The CDR3 DNA reads as TGTGCCAGCAGCCGACCAGGGGATGGGGGAAACACCATATATTTT.

The gene calls are TRBV4-1 and TRBJ2-2; 8 nucleotides align to TRBD1. This CDR3 contains 16 residues. Germline loops: CDR1 MGHRA, CDR2 YSYEKL. Losses at the gene ends were 4 bases for V and 2 bases for J; bases not matched to a gene: 6. The CDR3 DNA follows: TGCGCCAGCAGCCGAGCCGGGACAGGCAACACCGGGGAGCTGTTTTTT. Translating it yields CASSRAGTGNTGELFF.

This clone was detected only a few times. J is TRBJ2-5 and V is TRBV19; D gene unclear. Germline loops: CDR1 LNHDA, CDR2 SQIVND (reference sequence). There are 13 residues in the CDR3. Trimming left V 5 bases short and J 2 bases short, with 9 bases between. The DNA of the CDR3 is TGTGCCAGTAGTCCCAGCATGCAAGAGACCCAGTACTTC. Its translation: CASSPSMQETQYF.

This chain joins TRBV11-2 and TRBJ1-4; a weak D match, TRBD1 (5 bases). V gave up 8 bases and J gave up 10 bases, with 26 bases separating them. The CDR3 loop spans 16 amino acids. CDR1 is SGHAT, CDR2 FQNNGV, per germline. The CDR3 coding sequence is TGTGCCAGCGCCCGGGCAGGGTCGGGACCCGAAGGAAAACTGTTTTTT. Its protein is CASARAGSGPEGKLFF.

The CDR3 loop reads CASSIQGTVNQPQHF. CDR3 coding DNA: TGTGCCAGTAGCATACAGGGGACCGTCAATCAGCCCCAGCATTTT. V usage is TRBV19 and J usage is TRBJ1-5; 7 bases fit TRBD1. Looked up from germline, CDR1 is LNHDA and CDR2 is SQIVND (reference sequence). The CDR3 is 15 residues long. J gave up 3 bases and V 6 bases, and 8 bases lay outside the gene matches. Complete variable domain (other parts from reference TRBV19 and TRBJ1-5): DGGITQSPKYLFRKEGQNVTLSCEQNLNHDAMYWYRQDPGQGLRLIYYSQIVNDFQKGDIAEGYSVSREKKESFPLTVTSAQKNPTAFYLCASSIQGTVNQPQHFGDGTRLSIL.